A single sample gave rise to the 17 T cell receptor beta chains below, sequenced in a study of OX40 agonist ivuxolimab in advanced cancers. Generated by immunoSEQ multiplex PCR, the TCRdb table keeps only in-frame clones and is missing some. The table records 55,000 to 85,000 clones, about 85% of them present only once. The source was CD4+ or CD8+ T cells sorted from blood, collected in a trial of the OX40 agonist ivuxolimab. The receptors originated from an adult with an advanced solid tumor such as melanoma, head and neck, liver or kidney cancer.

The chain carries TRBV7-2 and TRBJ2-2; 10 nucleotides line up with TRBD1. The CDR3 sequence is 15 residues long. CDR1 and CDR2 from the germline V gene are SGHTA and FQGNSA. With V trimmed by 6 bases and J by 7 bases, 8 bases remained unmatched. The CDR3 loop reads CASRTDRGRVGELFF. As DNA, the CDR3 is TGTGCCAGCAGAACTGACAGGGGGCGTGTCGGGGAGCTGTTTTTT.

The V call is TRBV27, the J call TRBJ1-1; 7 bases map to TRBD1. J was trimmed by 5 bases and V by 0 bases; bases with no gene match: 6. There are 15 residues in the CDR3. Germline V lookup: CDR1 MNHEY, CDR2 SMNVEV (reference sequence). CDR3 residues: CASSLSRGRGTEAFF. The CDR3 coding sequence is TGTGCCAGCAGTTTATCAAGGGGGCGCGGAACTGAAGCTTTCTTT.

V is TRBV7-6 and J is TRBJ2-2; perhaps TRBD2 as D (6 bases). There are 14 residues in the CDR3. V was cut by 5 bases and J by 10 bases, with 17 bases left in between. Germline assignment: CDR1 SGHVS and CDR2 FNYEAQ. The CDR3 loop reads CASSPRLVGAELFF. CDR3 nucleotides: TGTGCCAGCAGCCCAAGACTAGTGGGCGCGGAGCTGTTTTTT.

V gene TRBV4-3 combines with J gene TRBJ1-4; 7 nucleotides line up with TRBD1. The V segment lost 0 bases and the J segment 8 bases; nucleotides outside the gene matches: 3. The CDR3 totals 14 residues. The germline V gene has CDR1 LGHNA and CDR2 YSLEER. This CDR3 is CASSQDFRGEKLFF. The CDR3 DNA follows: TGCGCCAGCAGCCAAGATTTCAGGGGGGAAAAACTGTTTTTT.

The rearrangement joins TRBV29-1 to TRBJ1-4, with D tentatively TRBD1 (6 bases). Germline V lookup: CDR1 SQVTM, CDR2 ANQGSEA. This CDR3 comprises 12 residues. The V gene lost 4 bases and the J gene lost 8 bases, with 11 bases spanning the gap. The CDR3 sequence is CSVGGTLEKLFF. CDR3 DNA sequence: TGCAGCGTTGGCGGGACACTGGAAAAACTGTTTTTT.

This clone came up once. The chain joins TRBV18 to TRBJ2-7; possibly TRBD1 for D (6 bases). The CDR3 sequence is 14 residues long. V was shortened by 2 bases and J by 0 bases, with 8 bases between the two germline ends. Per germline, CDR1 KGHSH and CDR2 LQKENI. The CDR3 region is CASSPGTNSYEQYF. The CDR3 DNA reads TGTGCCAGCTCACCAGGGACAAACTCCTACGAGCAGTACTTC.

Here the CDR3 DNA reads TGTGCCTGGAGTGTAGTCGCAGGGTTAGGCTACACCTTC. Residues: CAWSVVAGLGYTF. The chain combines TRBV30 with TRBJ1-2; D is possibly TRBD1 (5 bases). The germline gives CDR1 GTSNPN, CDR2 SVGIG (reference sequence). CDR3 length: 13 residues. Trimming removed 0 bases from V and 8 bases from J, with 13 bases in between.

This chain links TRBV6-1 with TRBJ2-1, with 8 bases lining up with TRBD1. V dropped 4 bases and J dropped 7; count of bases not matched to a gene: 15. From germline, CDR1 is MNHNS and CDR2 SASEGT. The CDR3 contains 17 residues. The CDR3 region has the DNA TGTGCCAGCAGTGCGTGGACCGGGACAGGAGGCTTGAATGAGCAGTTCTTC. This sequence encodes CASSAWTGTGGLNEQFF.

Here the CDR3 reads CASSGGTGGTYEQYF. CDR3 in DNA: TGTGCCAGCAGTGGAGGGACAGGGGGGACCTACGAGCAGTACTTC. The genes are TRBV2 and TRBJ2-7; 11 bases align to TRBD1. Germline assignment: CDR1 SNHLY and CDR2 FYNNEI. V was pared by 4 bases and J by 2 bases, with 4 bases of the junction left unmatched. The CDR3 has 15 residues.

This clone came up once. CDR3 loop: CASSLLLNSPLHF. In nucleotides, the CDR3 is TGTGCCAGCAGCTTATTGTTGAATTCACCCCTCCACTTT. The chain is built from TRBV11-1 and TRBJ1-6; D gene ambiguous. The CDR3 runs 13 residues. The germline V and J ends were trimmed by 2 bases and 7 bases, with 6 bases remaining between them. From germline, CDR1 is SGHAT and CDR2 FQDESV (reference sequence).

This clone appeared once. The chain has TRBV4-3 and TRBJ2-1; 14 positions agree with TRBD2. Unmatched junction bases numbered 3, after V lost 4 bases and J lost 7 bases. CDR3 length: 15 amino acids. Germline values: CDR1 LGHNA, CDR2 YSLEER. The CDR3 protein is CASSRLAGGGNEQFF. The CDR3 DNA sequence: TGCGCCAGCAGCCGACTAGCGGGGGGGGGAAATGAGCAGTTCTTC.

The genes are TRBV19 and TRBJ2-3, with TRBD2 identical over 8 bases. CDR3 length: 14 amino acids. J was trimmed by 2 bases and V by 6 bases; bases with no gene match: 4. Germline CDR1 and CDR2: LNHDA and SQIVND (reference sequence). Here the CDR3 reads CASRRAGDTDTQYF. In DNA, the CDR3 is TGTGCCAGTAGGCGAGCGGGGGACACAGATACGCAGTATTTT.

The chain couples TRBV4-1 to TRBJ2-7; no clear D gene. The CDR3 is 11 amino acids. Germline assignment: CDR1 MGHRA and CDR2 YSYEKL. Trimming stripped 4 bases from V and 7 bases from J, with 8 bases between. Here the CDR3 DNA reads TGCGCCAGCAGCCGGTTGGGTGAGCAGTACTTC. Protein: CASSRLGEQYF.

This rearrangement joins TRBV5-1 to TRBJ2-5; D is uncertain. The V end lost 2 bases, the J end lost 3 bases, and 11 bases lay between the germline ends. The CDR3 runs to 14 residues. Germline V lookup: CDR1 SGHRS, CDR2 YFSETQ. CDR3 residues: CASSFLALKETQYF. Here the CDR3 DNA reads TGCGCCAGCAGCTTCCTGGCACTAAAAGAGACCCAGTACTTC.

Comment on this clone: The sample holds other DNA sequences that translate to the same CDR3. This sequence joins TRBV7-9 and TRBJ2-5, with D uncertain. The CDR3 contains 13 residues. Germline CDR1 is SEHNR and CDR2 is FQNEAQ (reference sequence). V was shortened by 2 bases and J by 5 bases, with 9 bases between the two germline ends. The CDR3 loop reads CASSLSSRETQYF. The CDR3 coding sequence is TGTGCCAGCAGCTTATCGTCCCGCGAGACCCAGTACTTC. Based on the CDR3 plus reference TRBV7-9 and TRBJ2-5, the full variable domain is DTGVSQNPRHKITKRGQNVTFRCDPISEHNRLYWYRQTLGQGPEFLTYFQNEAQLEKSRLLSDRFSAERPKGSFSTLEIQRTEQGDSAMYLCASSLSSRETQYFGPGTRLLVL.

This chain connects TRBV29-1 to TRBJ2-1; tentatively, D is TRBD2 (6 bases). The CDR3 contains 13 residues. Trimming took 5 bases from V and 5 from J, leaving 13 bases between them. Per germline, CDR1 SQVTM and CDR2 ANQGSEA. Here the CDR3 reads CSVRREMDNEQFF. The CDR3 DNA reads TGCAGCGTTAGGAGGGAGATGGACAATGAGCAGTTCTTC.

The CDR3 DNA is TGTGCCAGCAGCTTACTGGGGGAACCTGAAGCTTTCTTT. Its translation is CASSLLGEPEAFF. V usage is TRBV7-3 and J usage is TRBJ1-1, with D tentatively TRBD1 (5 bases). The germline gives CDR1 SGHTA, CDR2 FQGTGA. The CDR3 has 13 amino acids. Deletions cut 2 bases from V and 6 bases from J, with 10 bases between.